This T cell receptor beta chain was sequenced in a study of T cells after yellow fever vaccination (dated by TCRdb to the late 2010s). At the level of the whole study: The SMART-Seq v4 Ultra Low Input RNA kit was used to prepare libraries from fractions with low cell numbers. To follow T-cell clones before and after primary and booster YFV17D yellow fever vaccination, bulk TCR alpha and beta repertoires were sequenced over time. Bulk PBMC replicates and cell subsets were isolated from blood drawn at multiple timepoints before and after both primary and secondary immunization. The cohort comprised two healthy male donors, one aged 18 to 30 and one aged 30 to 40 years. What the study reported, not specific to this receptor: After the booster, most clones that had expanded after primary vaccination were detected again (roughly 96% of CD4 and roughly 86% of CD8), suggesting broad maintenance of memory. Because abundant contaminating clonotypes from the bulk population could be contained in FACS-sorted repertoires, computational filtering was required. Because only a couple of donors were included in the study, the extent to which the findings can be generalized is limited. A small fraction of clonotypes showed up in both the CD4 and CD8 compartments, probably as a result of convergent recombination. Compared with the primary T-cell response, the secondary T-cell response was weaker but faster, peaking on day 5 rather than day 15.

Trimming accounts for 4 bases at V and 6 bases at J, while the number of junction bases matched to no gene is 10. In the germline V gene (reference sequence), CDR1 corresponds to SGHNT and CDR2 to YYREEE. Measured from the cysteine to the phenylalanine, the CDR3 is 16 residues long. The retained sequence is limited to the CDR3, 48 bases, with the frame set at the first base. This specimen's treatment or condition label, per the study, means: live attenuated yellow fever vaccine strain. PBMCs were isolated from peripheral blood using a standard Ficoll-Paque protocol. CD4 and CD8 T-cell fractions were isolated with Dynabeads CD4 and CD8 positive selection kits. TriZol was used to extract RNA from bulk PBMCs, from CD4 and CD8 fractions, and from dextramer-positive and dextramer-negative fractions. On this clonotype: Its antigen has not been determined. Base-call qualities are not available, and no considerably larger clone is one nucleotide away.

Instrument used: Illumina NovaSeq 6000. TCR cDNA was made using 5'RACE template switching, a step that added a universal primer site and unique molecular identifiers. Priming of cDNA synthesis was performed from both the TCR alpha and TCR beta constant segments. Libraries were amplified in two PCR steps, with sample barcodes and sequencing adapters added in the second step. Sequencing of the libraries was done on either Illumina HiSeq 2500 (2x100 bp) or NovaSeq (2x150 bp). Concerning the study's data processing: Reads were demultiplexed and collapsed into UMI consensus sequences with MIGEC, and V(D)J alignment was performed with MiXCR. Clonotypes responding to the vaccine were identified with edgeR on replicate PBMC samples, with the criteria of FDR below 0.01 and a log2 fold change above 5 up to day 15. Each bulk clonotype received a CD4 or CD8 identity based on whether the sequenced CD4 or CD8 repertoire contained that clonotype at higher abundance. TCRdb applied fastp at Q25 and MiXCR to the public reads, then kept only in-frame beta chains. Rows with a matching CDR3 protein are joined into one entry that keeps the most common DNA and genes. TCRdb's processing, not the study's, gives the V and J calls here. This sample lists approximately 300,000 distinct CDR3 sequences; around a tenth were detected once. The ten largest clones capture about 3% of the sample.

Material: CD4+ T cells sorted from PBMCs, obtained 45 days after the yellow fever booster vaccination. The sequence was obtained from a man between 18 and 29 years old who received the YFV17D yellow fever vaccine. Recombination connected TRBV5-4 to TRBJ2-1, and TRBD2 matches 10 of the central bases. The CDR3 region has the sequence CASSHQRGGARNEQFF. The DNA is TGTGCCAGCAGCCATCAGCGGGGGGGGGCCCGCAATGAGCAGTTCTTC.